One sample yielded the 23 T cell receptor beta chains listed below, sequenced in a study of blood T cell repertoires in COVID-19. Produced via immunoSEQ multiplex PCR; TCRdb's table is partial and in-frame only. The sample shows fewer than 600,000 clones, around nine tenths of them seen only once. Sequencing was done on a sample of PBMCs or T cells enriched from blood (not recorded which). The receptor source for this set is a woman between 40 and 50 years old who had recovered from COVID-19.

This chain links TRBV7-2 with TRBJ1-1; D is perhaps TRBD1 (5 bases). The CDR3 loop spans 15 amino acids. Trimming shortened V by 5 bases and J by 5 bases, and 18 bases separated the two germline ends. CDR1 and CDR2 from the germline V gene are SGHTA and FQGNSA. This chain's CDR3 is CASSLEARVETEAFF. CDR3 sequence (DNA): TGTGCCAGCAGCCTCGAAGCCAGGGTGGAAACTGAAGCTTTCTTT.

The V gene is TRBV6-5, the J gene TRBJ2-7; 11 bases match TRBD2. Germline CDR1 and CDR2: MNHEY and SVGAGI. Losses at the gene ends were 7 bases for V and 3 bases for J; bases not matched to a gene: 8. The CDR3 is 15 amino acids. The CDR3 coding sequence is TGTGCCAGCACCCTACTAGCGGGAGAACACTACGAGCAGTACTTC. Its translation: CASTLLAGEHYEQYF.

J is TRBJ2-4 and V is TRBV6-6; the match to TRBD1 covers 9 bases. CDR1 is MNHNY and CDR2 is SVGAGI in the germline V gene (reference sequence). The V segment lost 5 bases and the J segment 0 bases; nucleotides outside the gene matches: 14. The CDR3 extends over 19 amino acids. This CDR3 is CASSHSGTGLSIAKNIQYF. CDR3 in DNA: TGTGCCAGCAGTCATTCCGGGACAGGGCTAAGTATAGCCAAAAACATTCAGTACTTC.

This clone showed up just a few times. This CDR3 is also generated by other DNA sequences in the sample. V gene TRBV18 combines with J gene TRBJ1-4; 7 nucleotides align to TRBD1. The CDR3 is 15 amino acids. Germline assignment: CDR1 KGHSH and CDR2 LQKENI. The V and J ends lost 0 bases and 3 bases, in that order; junction bases with no gene match: 1. CDR3 nucleotides: TGTGCCAGCTCACCACCGGGACAGCCTAATGAAAAACTGTTTTTT. It codes for CASSPPGQPNEKLFF.

This chain connects TRBV7-6 to TRBJ2-1; 11 bases fit TRBD2. This CDR3 has 18 residues. Germline-derived CDR1 and CDR2 are SGHVS and FNYEAQ. J was trimmed by 8 bases and V by 2 bases; bases with no gene match: 14. The CDR3, as DNA: TGTGCCAGCAGCTTATACGGGGCGACTAGCGGGATCGTCGATGAGCAGTTCTTC. Residues: CASSLYGATSGIVDEQFF.

V and J are TRBV15 and TRBJ1-2, with TRBD1 identical over 9 bases. Unmatched junction bases numbered 9, after V lost 4 bases and J lost 6 bases. This CDR3 has 15 residues. Germline values: CDR1 LNHNV, CDR2 YYDKDF (reference sequence). This chain's CDR3 is CATSTAQGAGDGYTF. The CDR3 region has the DNA TGTGCCACCAGCACCGCACAGGGGGCTGGAGATGGCTACACCTTC. Full variable domain (remainder filled in from reference TRBV15 and TRBJ1-2): DAMVIQNPRYQVTQFGKPVTLSCSQTLNHNVMYWYQQKSSQAPKLLFHYYDKDFNNEADTPDNFQSRRPNTSFCFLDIRSPGLGDTAMYLCATSTAQGAGDGYTFGSGTRLTVV.

The V gene is TRBV28, the J gene TRBJ1-3; D ambiguous. The CDR3 spans 15 residues. The germline CDR1 and CDR2 sequences are MDHEN and SYDVKM. Trimming removed 4 bases from V and 0 bases from J, with 10 bases in between. CDR3 amino acids: CASSSAGVSGNTIYF. The CDR3 DNA follows: TGTGCCAGCAGTTCCGCGGGAGTCTCTGGAAACACCATATATTTT.

This chain joins TRBV6-5 and TRBJ1-1; 9 bases are shared with TRBD1. The V gene's germline CDR1 is MNHEY and CDR2 SVGAGI. Trimming at V came to 5 bases and at J to 0 bases, leaving 4 bases not matched to a gene. The CDR3 is 15 amino acids. This chain's CDR3 is CASSRTGVLNTEAFF. In nucleotides, the CDR3 is TGTGCCAGCAGTCGGACAGGGGTACTGAACACTGAAGCTTTCTTT.

The V gene is TRBV5-1, the J gene TRBJ1-2, with TRBD1 matching 7 bases. Germline CDR1 SGHRS, CDR2 YFSETQ. This CDR3 has 15 residues. V lost 4 bases, J lost 2 bases, and 8 bases stayed unmatched. The CDR3 reads CASSTAGTVNYGYTF. The CDR3 DNA reads as TGCGCCAGCAGCACAGCCGGGACAGTGAACTATGGCTACACCTTC.

The chain uses TRBV7-2 and TRBJ1-2, with D possibly TRBD1 on 5 matching bases. Trimming removed 3 bases from V and 4 bases from J, with 12 bases in between. Germline V lookup: CDR1 SGHTA, CDR2 FQGNSA. The CDR3 sequence is 14 residues long. The chain's CDR3 is CASSFYPGPYGYTF. The CDR3 DNA reads TGTGCCAGCAGCTTCTACCCAGGGCCCTATGGCTACACCTTC.

The V call is TRBV5-1, the J call TRBJ2-3; D call uncertain. The CDR3 covers 15 residues. V was cut by 0 bases and J by 6 bases, with 14 bases left in between. The germline gives CDR1 SGHRS, CDR2 YFSETQ. The DNA for the CDR3 is TGCGCCAGCAGCTTGGGCTCTCTAGAAGAGGATACGCAGTATTTT. This codes for CASSLGSLEEDTQYF. The whole variable domain, filled in from reference TRBV5-1 and TRBJ2-3, reads KAGVTQTPRYLIKTRGQQVTLSCSPISGHRSVSWYQQTPGQGLQFLFEYFSETQRNKGNFPGRFSGRQFSNSRSEMNVSTLELGDSALYLCASSLGSLEEDTQYFGPGTRLTVL.

This clone came up once. J is TRBJ1-5 and V is TRBV6-5, with D tentatively TRBD1 (5 bases). V gave up 7 bases and J gave up 5 bases, with 15 bases separating them. CDR3 length equals 14 residues. Germline CDR1 is MNHEY and CDR2 is SVGAGI. The CDR3, as DNA: TGTGCCAGCACCCAAGGGCAGGGCCATCAGCCCCAGCATTTT. It specifies CASTQGQGHQPQHF.

This chain uses TRBV2 with TRBJ2-7; 10 bases are shared with TRBD1. Trimming took 6 bases from V and 2 from J; bases not matched to a gene: 4. CDR3 length equals 14 residues. Germline lookup yields CDR1 SNHLY and CDR2 FYNNEI. This CDR3 is CASRAGTGAYEQYF. The CDR3 coding sequence is TGTGCCAGCAGGGCCGGGACAGGGGCCTACGAGCAGTACTTC. Full variable domain (remainder filled in from reference TRBV2 and TRBJ2-7): EPEVTQTPSHQVTQMGQEVILRCVPISNHLYFYWYRQILGQKVEFLVSFYNNEISEKSEIFDDQFSVERPDGSNFTLKIRSTKLEDSAMYFCASRAGTGAYEQYFGPGTRLTVT.

Here the CDR3 reads CASSPRTSGISYNEQFF. In DNA, the CDR3 is TGTGCCAGCAGCCCTCGGACTAGCGGGATCTCCTACAATGAGCAGTTCTTC. J is TRBJ2-1 and V is TRBV3-1 (or the pseudogene TRBV3-2), with 12 positions matching TRBD2. The V gene end was trimmed by 4 bases and the J gene end by 0 bases; junction bases not matched to a gene: 4. CDR3 size: 17 residues. Germline CDR1 is LGHDT and CDR2 is YNNKEL (reference sequence).

This clone was observed a few times. This chain's CDR3 is CASSLDWGTTDTQYF. CDR3 nucleotide sequence: TGTGCCAGCAGCTTAGACTGGGGGACTACAGATACGCAGTATTTT. This chain links TRBV7-7 with TRBJ2-3; maybe TRBD2 (6 bases). Germline CDR1 is SSHAT and CDR2 is FNYEAQ (reference sequence). V was pared by 1 base and J by 3 bases, with 11 bases between. The CDR3 length is 15 residues.

This clone is a singleton in its sample. The chain is built from TRBV20-1 and TRBJ2-5, with 11 bases identical to TRBD2. The CDR3 spans 16 residues. Germline V lookup: CDR1 DFQATT, CDR2 SNEGSKA (reference sequence). The junction had 8 bases not matched to a gene; V was cut back by 3 bases and J by 2 bases. CDR3 sequence reads: CSASGASGRLQETQYF. In nucleotides, the CDR3 is TGCAGTGCTAGTGGGGCTAGCGGGAGGCTTCAAGAGACCCAGTACTTC.

The chain links TRBV6-1 to TRBJ1-2; 9 nucleotides agree with TRBD1. Germline V gives CDR1 MNHNS, CDR2 SASEGT. Trimming removed 1 base from V and 5 bases from J; junction bases left unmatched: 2. This CDR3 is 14 amino acids long. CDR3 DNA: TGTGCCAGCAGTGAAGAACAGGGGGCTTATGGCTACACCTTC. Its protein product is CASSEEQGAYGYTF.

This chain links TRBV6-2 or TRBV6-3 with TRBJ2-4; perhaps TRBD1 as D (7 bases). V was pared by 4 bases and J by 3 bases, with 19 bases between. From germline, CDR1 is MNHEY and CDR2 SVGEGT. The CDR3 sequence is 17 residues long. CDR3 sequence reads: CASSSGGTATYKNIQYF. The CDR3 nucleotides are TGTGCCAGCAGTTCGGGCGGGACAGCAACATACAAAAACATTCAGTACTTC.

This clone was counted a single time. The chain recombines TRBV29-1 with TRBJ1-1; TRBD1 might be the D (5 bases). CDR1 and CDR2 from the germline V gene are SQVTM and ANQGSEA. This CDR3 spans 14 amino acids. V was clipped by 4 bases and J by 0 bases, with 12 bases between them. The CDR3 coding sequence is TGCAGCGTTGTCTTCGGACACATGAACACTGAAGCTTTCTTT. It encodes CSVVFGHMNTEAFF. Using reference TRBV29-1 and TRBJ1-1 for the parts outside the CDR3, the full variable domain is SAVISQKPSRDICQRGTSLTIQCQVDSQVTMMFWYRQQPGQSLTLIATANQGSEATYESGFVIDKFPISRPNLTFSTLTVSNMSPEDSSIYLCSVVFGHMNTEAFFGQGTRLTVV.

This clone occurred a few times. This rearrangement joins TRBV7-9 to TRBJ2-1, with 10 bases matching TRBD2. The germline V gene encodes CDR1 SEHNR and CDR2 FQNEAQ (reference sequence). The CDR3 sequence is 17 residues long. V was pared by 1 base and J by 7 bases, with 10 bases of the junction left unmatched. The CDR3 DNA reads as TGTGCCAGCAGCTTAGGTTCGGCTAGCGGGAGTTTGAATGAGCAGTTCTTC. It specifies CASSLGSASGSLNEQFF.

This chain links TRBV20-1 with TRBJ1-2, with 7 nucleotides matching TRBD1. The CDR3 is 14 residues long. Germline CDR1 DFQATT, CDR2 SNEGSKA (reference sequence). The junction had 10 bases not matched to a gene; V was cut back by 3 bases and J by 6 bases. The CDR3 nucleotides are TGCAGTGCTAGTGCTACGGACAGGTTCCATGGCTACACCTTC. It is translated as CSASATDRFHGYTF.

This clone was observed a few times. The J gene is TRBJ1-6, the V gene TRBV3-1 (or the pseudogene TRBV3-2); no firm D call. CDR3 length: 14 amino acids. Germline V CDR1 and CDR2: LGHDT, YNNKEL (reference sequence). Between the trimmed V and J ends, which lost 6 bases and 9 bases, there was a span of 15 bases. The CDR3, as DNA: TGTGCCAGCAGTCCCCCTGTCTATGGTTCACCCCTCCACTTT. This gives the protein CASSPPVYGSPLHF.

This clone came up a few times. As DNA, the CDR3 is TGTGCCACCAGCAGACAGGGGCGCAATCAGCCCCAGCATTTT. Residues: CATSRQGRNQPQHF. The chain has TRBV15 and TRBJ1-5; D is perhaps TRBD1 (6 bases). The CDR3 is 14 amino acids. Trimming removed 2 bases at V and 2 bases at J, with 7 bases between. Looked up from germline, CDR1 is LNHNV and CDR2 is YYDKDF (reference sequence).